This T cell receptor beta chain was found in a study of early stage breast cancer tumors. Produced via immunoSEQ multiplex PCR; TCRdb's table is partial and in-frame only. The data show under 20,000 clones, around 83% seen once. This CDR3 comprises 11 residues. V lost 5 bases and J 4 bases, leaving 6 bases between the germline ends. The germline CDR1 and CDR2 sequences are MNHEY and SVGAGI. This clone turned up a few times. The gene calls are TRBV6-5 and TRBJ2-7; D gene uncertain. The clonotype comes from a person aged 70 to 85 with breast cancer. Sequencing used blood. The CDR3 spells CASSDSYEQYF. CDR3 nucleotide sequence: TGTGCCAGCAGTGATAGTTACGAGCAGTACTTC.